This T cell receptor beta chain was identified during a study of identical twins. Per the germline V gene, CDR1 is MGHDK and CDR2 is SYGVNS. The CDR3 totals 12 residues. Deletions cut 6 bases from V and 5 bases from J, with 10 bases between. TCRdb ran MiXCR on the 5' RACE reads and lists one entry per CDR3 protein. The sample contains roughly 290,000 distinct CDR3 sequences, nearly 9.5% of which appear only once. Everyone who gave samples was a healthy Caucasian. This clonotype was detected ten times or more. These sequences were also reported in another study, on yellow fever vaccine responses in identical twins. That publication notes: As reported, the vaccine T cell response of twins seemed partly convergent and partly personalized.

The specimen sequenced was CD8+ T cells sorted from blood. The chain couples TRBV25-1 to TRBJ1-1; TRBD1 is a possible D gene (6 bases). The origin of this receptor is a woman aged 18 to 35 in good health. Here the CDR3 reads CASRGGGTEAFF. CDR3 DNA: TGTGCCAGCAGGGGGGGCGGTACTGAAGCTTTCTTT.